Included here is one TCR beta chain sequence, with context. The antigen remains undetermined. PCR used 60 Vbeta primers and 13 Jbeta primers. The protocol was immunoSEQ multiplex PCR, while the TCRdb copy is restricted to in-frame clones and leaves out a portion. Here the sample spans approximately 150,000 clones, roughly three quarters being singletons. This entry belongs to a study of cytomegalovirus exposure and HLA in healthy donors. Study-level findings and limits: Later analysis associated a missense DCLRE1C variant with TCR beta V- and J-gene trimming. Investigators reported approximately 150 TCR beta chains as tied to cytomegalovirus. Most TCR sequences were uncommon, yet certain public TCRs appeared in many donors. In a later analysis, compared with equally common non-associated chains, HLA-associated beta chains were more expanded.

This CDR3 is 14 amino acids long. Trimming removed 5 bases at V and 5 bases at J, with 15 bases between. Per germline, CDR1 MNHEY and CDR2 SVGAGI. V gene TRBV6-5 combines with J gene TRBJ1-1, with D possibly matching TRBD1 (6 bases). Sequences were obtained from PBMCs. This TCR was sampled from a human donor in good health. CDR3 bases: TGTGCCAGCAGTGGAAGGACAGTAGGGACTGAAGCTTTCTTT. The encoded protein is CASSGRTVGTEAFF.